These 2 T cell receptor beta chains were all obtained from the same sample, sequenced in a study of T cell responses to AZD1222 COVID-19 vaccine. Method: immunoSEQ multiplex PCR; TCRdb's copy keeps in-frame clones and lacks some. The table shows around 130,000 clones, with around 89% occurring only once. The input for sequencing was peripheral blood, taken 28 days after the second AZD1222 dose. The origin of the receptors is an adult who received the AZD1222 COVID-19 vaccine.

The rearrangement uses TRBV6-5 and TRBJ1-1; D unresolved. The CDR3 consists of 13 residues. V gave up 4 bases and J gave up 4 bases, with 10 bases separating them. Germline V lookup: CDR1 MNHEY, CDR2 SVGAGI. The CDR3 is CASSLWVGTEAFF. The DNA of the CDR3 is TGTGCCAGCAGTTTGTGGGTTGGCACTGAAGCTTTCTTT.

The chain combines TRBV29-1 with TRBJ1-4, with D perhaps TRBD1 (6 bases). There are 13 residues in the CDR3. V was trimmed by 5 bases and J by 3 bases, leaving 10 bases between them. CDR1 and CDR2 (germline): SQVTM, ANQGSEA. The CDR3 reads CSVRGRANEKLFF. In nucleotides, the CDR3 is TGCAGCGTTAGGGGGAGAGCTAATGAAAAACTGTTTTTT.